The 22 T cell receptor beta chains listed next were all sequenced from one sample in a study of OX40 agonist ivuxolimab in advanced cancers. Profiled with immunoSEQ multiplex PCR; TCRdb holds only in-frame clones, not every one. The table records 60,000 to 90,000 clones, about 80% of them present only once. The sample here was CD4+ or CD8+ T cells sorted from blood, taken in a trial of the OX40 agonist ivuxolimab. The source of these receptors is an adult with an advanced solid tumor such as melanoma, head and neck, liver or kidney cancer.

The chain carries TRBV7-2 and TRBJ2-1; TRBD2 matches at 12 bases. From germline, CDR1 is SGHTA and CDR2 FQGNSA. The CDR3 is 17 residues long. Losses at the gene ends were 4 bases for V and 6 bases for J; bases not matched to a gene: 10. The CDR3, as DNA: TGTGCCAGCAGCTCCGCACTAGCGGGAGGAAGGGTCAATGAGCAGTTCTTC. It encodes CASSSALAGGRVNEQFF.

The DNA for the CDR3 is TGTGCCAGCAGCTTGGGAGCGAACACTGAAGCTTTCTTT. This encodes CASSLGANTEAFF. The chain uses TRBV5-8 and TRBJ1-1, with D hard to call. Deletions cut 0 bases from V and 1 base from J, with 4 bases between. Per the germline V gene, CDR1 is SGHTS and CDR2 is YDEGEE. The CDR3 sequence is 13 residues long.

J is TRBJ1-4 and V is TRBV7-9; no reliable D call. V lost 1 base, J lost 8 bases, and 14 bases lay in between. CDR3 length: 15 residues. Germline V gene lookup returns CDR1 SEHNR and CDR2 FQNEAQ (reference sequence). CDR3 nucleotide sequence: TGTGCCAGCAGCTTAGTGACGGGTCGAGGGGAAAAACTGTTTTTT. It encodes CASSLVTGRGEKLFF. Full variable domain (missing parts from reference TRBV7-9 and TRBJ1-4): DTGVSQNPRHKITKRGQNVTFRCDPISEHNRLYWYRQTLGQGPEFLTYFQNEAQLEKSRLLSDRFSAERPKGSFSTLEIQRTEQGDSAMYLCASSLVTGRGEKLFFGSGTQLSVL.

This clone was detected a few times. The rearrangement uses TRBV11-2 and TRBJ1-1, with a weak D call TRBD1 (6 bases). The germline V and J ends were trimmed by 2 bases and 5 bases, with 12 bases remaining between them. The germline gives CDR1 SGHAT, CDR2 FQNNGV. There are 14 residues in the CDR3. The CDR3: CASSLLQGSTEAFF. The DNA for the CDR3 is TGTGCCAGCAGCTTACTCCAGGGGAGTACTGAAGCTTTCTTT.

This CDR3 reads CASSPNRVHEQFF. The DNA of the CDR3 is TGTGCCAGCAGCCCGAACAGGGTCCATGAGCAGTTCTTC. The chain is built from TRBV16 and TRBJ2-1; maybe TRBD1 (6 bases). The CDR3 runs to 13 residues. CDR1 is KGHSY, CDR2 FQNENV, per germline. The V and J ends lost 4 bases and 8 bases respectively, with 12 bases between them.

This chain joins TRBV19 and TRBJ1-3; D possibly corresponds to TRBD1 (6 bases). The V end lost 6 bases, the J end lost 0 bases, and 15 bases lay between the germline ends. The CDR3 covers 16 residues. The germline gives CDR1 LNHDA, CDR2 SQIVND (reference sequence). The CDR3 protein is CASRRSRGNSGNTIYF. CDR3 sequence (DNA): TGTGCCAGTAGGCGCTCCAGGGGAAACTCTGGAAACACCATATATTTT.

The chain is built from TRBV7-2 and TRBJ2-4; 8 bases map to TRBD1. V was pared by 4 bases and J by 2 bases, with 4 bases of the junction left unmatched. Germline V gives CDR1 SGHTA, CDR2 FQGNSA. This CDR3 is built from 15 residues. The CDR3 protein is CASSSRQGPKNIQYF. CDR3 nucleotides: TGTGCCAGCAGCTCCAGACAGGGGCCCAAAAACATTCAGTACTTC.

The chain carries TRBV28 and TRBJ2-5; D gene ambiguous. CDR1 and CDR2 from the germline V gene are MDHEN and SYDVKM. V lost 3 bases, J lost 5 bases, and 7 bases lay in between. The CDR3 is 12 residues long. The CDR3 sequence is CASSFLWETQYF. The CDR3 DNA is TGTGCCAGCAGTTTCCTGTGGGAGACCCAGTACTTC.

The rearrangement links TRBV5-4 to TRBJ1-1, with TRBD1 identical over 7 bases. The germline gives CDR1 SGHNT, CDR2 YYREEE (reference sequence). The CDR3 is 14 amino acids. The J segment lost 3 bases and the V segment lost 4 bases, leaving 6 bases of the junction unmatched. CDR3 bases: TGTGCCAGCAGCCTCAGAGGGGGCCACACTGAAGCTTTCTTT. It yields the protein CASSLRGGHTEAFF.

This CDR3 reads CASSQGQPAYEQYV. CDR3 in DNA: TGTGCCAGCAGCCAAGGACAGCCTGCTTACGAGCAGTACGTC. This rearrangement joins TRBV28 to TRBJ2-7, with D perhaps matching TRBD1 (6 bases). Trimming took 6 bases from V and 4 from J, leaving 16 bases between them. Germline V gene sequence: CDR1 MDHEN, CDR2 SYDVKM. This CDR3 comprises 14 residues.

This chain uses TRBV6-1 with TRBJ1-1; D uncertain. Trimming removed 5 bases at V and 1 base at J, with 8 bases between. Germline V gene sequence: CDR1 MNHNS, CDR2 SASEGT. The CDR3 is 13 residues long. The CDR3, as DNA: TGTGCCAGCAGTAAACAGCCGAACACTGAAGCTTTCTTT. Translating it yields CASSKQPNTEAFF.

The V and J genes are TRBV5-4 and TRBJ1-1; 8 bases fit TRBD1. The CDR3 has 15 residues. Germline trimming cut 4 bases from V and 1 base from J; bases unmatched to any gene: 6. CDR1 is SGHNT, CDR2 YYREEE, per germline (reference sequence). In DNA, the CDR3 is TGTGCCAGCAGCGCGGGACAGGTACAGAACACTGAAGCTTTCTTT. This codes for CASSAGQVQNTEAFF.

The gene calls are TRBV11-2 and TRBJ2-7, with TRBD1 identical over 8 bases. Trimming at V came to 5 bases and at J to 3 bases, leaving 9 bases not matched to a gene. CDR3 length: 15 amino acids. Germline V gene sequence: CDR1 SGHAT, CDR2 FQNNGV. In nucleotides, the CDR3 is TGTGCCAGCAGCCCCCAGCCCGGGACAGGCTACGAGCAGTACTTC. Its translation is CASSPQPGTGYEQYF.

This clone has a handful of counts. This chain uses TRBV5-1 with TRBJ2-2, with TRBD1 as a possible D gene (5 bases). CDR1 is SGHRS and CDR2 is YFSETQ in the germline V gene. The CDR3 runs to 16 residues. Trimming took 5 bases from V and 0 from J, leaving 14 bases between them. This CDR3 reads CASRLPGQANTGELFF. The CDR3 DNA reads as TGCGCCAGCAGGCTCCCAGGGCAGGCGAACACCGGGGAGCTGTTTTTT.

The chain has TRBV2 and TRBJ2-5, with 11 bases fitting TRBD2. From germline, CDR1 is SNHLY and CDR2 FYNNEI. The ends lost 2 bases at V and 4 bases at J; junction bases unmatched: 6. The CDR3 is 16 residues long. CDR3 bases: TGTGCCAGCAGTGAACGTATAGCGGGGGGGCGAGAGACCCAGTACTTC. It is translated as CASSERIAGGRETQYF.

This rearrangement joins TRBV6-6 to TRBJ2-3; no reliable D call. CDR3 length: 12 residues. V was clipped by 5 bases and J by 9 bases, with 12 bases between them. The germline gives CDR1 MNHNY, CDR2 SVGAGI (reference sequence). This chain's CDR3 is CASSPQALTQYF. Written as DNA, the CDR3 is TGTGCCAGCAGTCCTCAGGCTCTGACGCAGTATTTT.

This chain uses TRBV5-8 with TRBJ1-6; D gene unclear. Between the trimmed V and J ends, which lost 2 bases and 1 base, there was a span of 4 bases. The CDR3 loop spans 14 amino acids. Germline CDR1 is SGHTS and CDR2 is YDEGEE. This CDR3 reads CASSFGSYNSPLHF. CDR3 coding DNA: TGTGCCAGCAGCTTCGGATCCTATAATTCACCCCTCCACTTT.

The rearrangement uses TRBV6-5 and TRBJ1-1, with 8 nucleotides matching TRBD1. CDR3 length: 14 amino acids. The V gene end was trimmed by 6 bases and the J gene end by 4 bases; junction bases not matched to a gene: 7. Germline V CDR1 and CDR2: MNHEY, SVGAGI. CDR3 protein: CASRPDRVTTEAFF. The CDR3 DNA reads TGTGCCAGCAGGCCGGACAGGGTCACCACTGAAGCTTTCTTT.

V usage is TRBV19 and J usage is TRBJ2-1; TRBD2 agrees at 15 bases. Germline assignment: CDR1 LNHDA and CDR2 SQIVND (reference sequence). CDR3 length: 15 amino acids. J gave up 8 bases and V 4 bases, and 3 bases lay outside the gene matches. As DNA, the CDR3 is TGTGCCAGTAGTACCGGACTAGCGGGGGGGTATGAGCAGTTCTTC. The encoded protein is CASSTGLAGGYEQFF.

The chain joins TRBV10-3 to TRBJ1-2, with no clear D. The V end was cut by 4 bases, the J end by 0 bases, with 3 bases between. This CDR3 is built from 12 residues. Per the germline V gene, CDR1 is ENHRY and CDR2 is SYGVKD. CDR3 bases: TGTGCCATCAGTGGGACTAACTATGGCTACACCTTC. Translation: CAISGTNYGYTF.

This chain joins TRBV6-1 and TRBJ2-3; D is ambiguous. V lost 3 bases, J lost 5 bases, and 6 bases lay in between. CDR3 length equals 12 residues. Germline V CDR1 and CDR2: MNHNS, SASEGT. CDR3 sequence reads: CASSDLEDTQYF. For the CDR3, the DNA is TGTGCCAGCAGTGATTTAGAAGATACGCAGTATTTT.

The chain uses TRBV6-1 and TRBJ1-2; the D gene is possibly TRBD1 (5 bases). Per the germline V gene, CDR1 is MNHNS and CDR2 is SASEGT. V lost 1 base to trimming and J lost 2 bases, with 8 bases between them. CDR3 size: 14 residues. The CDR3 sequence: CASSEEWGNYGYTF. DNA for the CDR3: TGTGCCAGCAGTGAAGAATGGGGGAACTATGGCTACACCTTC.